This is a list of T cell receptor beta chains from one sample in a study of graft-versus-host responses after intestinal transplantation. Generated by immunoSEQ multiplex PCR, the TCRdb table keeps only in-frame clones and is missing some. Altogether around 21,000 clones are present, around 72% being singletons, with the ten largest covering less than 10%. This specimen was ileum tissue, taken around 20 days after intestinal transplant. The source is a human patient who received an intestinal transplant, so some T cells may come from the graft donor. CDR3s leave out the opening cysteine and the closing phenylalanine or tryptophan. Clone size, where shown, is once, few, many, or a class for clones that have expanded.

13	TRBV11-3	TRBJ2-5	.	ASSTRLAGRETQY
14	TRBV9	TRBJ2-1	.	ASSVLGLAGVGEQF
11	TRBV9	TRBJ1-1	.	ASSVVGTGPAF
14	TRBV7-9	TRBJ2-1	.	ASSTGTSGRVSEQF
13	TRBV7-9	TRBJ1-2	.	ASSLPGTGPYGYT
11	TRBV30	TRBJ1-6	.	AWSVQGYSPLH
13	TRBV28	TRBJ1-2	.	ASSPLLTGLNGYT
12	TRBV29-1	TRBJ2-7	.	SVGQYRGSYEQY
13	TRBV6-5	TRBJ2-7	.	ASSPGGLSSYEQY
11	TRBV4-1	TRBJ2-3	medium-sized	ASSQEGADTQY
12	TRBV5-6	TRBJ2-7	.	ASSLGQHAYEQY
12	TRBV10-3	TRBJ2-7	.	AISPQTGVDEQY
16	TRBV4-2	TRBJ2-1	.	ASSQDLAGGLAGANQF
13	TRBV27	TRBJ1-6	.	ASSFPLTSNSPLH
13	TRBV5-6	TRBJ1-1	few	ASVVGQNMNTEAF
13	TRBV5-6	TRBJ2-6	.	ASSLYGSGANVLT
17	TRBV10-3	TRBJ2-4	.	AISERLAGGWGAKNIQY
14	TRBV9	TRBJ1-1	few	ASSPYSTVKNTEAF
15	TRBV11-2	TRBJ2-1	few	ASSLEVGHTTQGEQF
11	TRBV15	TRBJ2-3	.	AIRGTSTDTQY
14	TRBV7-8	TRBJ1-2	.	ASSLGSGGDRDGYT
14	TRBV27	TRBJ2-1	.	ASSSQGFLTVNEQF
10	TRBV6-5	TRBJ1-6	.	ASSQGNSPLH
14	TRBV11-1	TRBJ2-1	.	ASSTNPGTGFNEQF
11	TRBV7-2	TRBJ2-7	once	ASSFIYSYEQY
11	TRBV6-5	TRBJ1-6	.	ASSRDRPQTLH
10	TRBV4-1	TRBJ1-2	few	ASSTRQHGYT
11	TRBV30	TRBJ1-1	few	AWSRWGNTEAF
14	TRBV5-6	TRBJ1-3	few	ASSLSVGVTGNTIY
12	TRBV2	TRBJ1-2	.	ASRSTATLSGYT
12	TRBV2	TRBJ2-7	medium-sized	ASSGPESSYEQY
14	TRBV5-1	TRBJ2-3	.	ASSAGLAGGPDTQY
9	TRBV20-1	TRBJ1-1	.	SANRLLEAF
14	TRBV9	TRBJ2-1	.	ASSVEGGGAGREQF
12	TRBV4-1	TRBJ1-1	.	ASSYGTDSTEAF
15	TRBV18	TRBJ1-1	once	ASSLLQGLGVRTEAF
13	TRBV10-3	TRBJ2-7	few	AISESTAGGYEQY
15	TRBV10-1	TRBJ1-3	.	ASNLSDDTDSGNTIY
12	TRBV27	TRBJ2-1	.	ARNPGTGNNEQF
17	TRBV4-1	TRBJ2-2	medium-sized	ASSLQTSGRGWSAGELF
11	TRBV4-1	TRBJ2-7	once	ASSQVLAREQY
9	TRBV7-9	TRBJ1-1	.	ASSRQIEAF
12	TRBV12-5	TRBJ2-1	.	ASGFVSGNNEQF
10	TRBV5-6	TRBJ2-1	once	ASSEQGGVQF
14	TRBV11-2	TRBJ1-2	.	ASSLGFFPTLGGYT
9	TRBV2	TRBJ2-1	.	ASSPSHEQF
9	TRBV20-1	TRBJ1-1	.	SQGADTEAF
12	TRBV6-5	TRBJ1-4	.	ASRPGGVAEKLF